This TCR beta chain was observed in a study of blood T cell repertoires in COVID-19. For the study at large: Italy, Spain and the United States were the sources of the convalescent and acute COVID-19 samples. Sample material is recorded as cDNA or gDNA derived from T cells, B-cell-depleted T cells, or PBMCs.

Participants were placed into cohorts based on the clinical history they reported. Per the authors' pipeline: Scientists estimated how many nucleated cells there were by amplifying reference gene primers. Repertoires were generated with immunoSEQ multiplex PCR, while TCRdb's copy carries only in-frame clones and drops some. Clone size and V and J calls were adopted from that table, with D and trimming inferred from the DNA. Altogether 250,000 to 300,000 clones are present, roughly 91% being singletons, with the ten largest covering 2% to 2.5%. The CDR3 length is 15 residues. Germline CDR1 reads LGHNA; CDR2 reads YSLEER. The V and J ends lost 1 base and 9 bases respectively, with 13 bases between them.

Material for sequencing was PBMCs or T cells enriched from blood (not recorded which). V is TRBV4-3 and J is TRBJ1-6; possibly TRBD1 for D (5 bases). This TCR derives from a woman aged 60-75 years in a cohort exposed to, infected with or recovered from COVID-19 (not recorded which). Here the CDR3 reads CASSQGTGLGSPLHF. In DNA form, the CDR3 reads TGCGCCAGCAGCCAAGGAACAGGCTTGGGTTCACCCCTCCACTTT.